This TCR beta chain appears in the sequencing data of a study of T-cell memory formation after mild COVID-19. General study findings and limits: Prior to infection, memory already included some responding clones, suggesting cross-reactive memory joined. Shrinking CD4+ clones resided mostly in CM and EM, and CD8+ ones in EMRA. Whether second-wave clones peaking at day 37 were SARS-CoV-2 specific went unconfirmed.

As concerns this clonotype: Antigen: not known.

5'RACE primed from the constant segment yielded TCR alpha and TCR beta cDNA libraries bearing sample barcodes and UMIs. MiXCR, run by TCRdb on the 5' RACE reads, gives a single entry per CDR3 protein. The top ten hold 23% of the sample, which has 270,000 or so distinct CDR3 sequences, about a sixth seen once. Sequenced sample: PBMCs or a T cell subset sorted from them (not recorded which). This receptor was obtained from a man aged 18 to 35 who had mild COVID-19 (a few samples of this study predate the infection). Cell type and time point are not known.

The chain's CDR3 is CASSQFAISNYGYTF. DNA of the CDR3: TGTGCCAGCAGCCAGTTCGCGATCTCGAACTATGGCTACACCTTC. The V and J genes are TRBV3-1 and TRBJ1-2; D is unresolved. Germline loops: CDR1 LGHDT, CDR2 YNNKEL (reference sequence). V shed 3 bases and J shed 2 bases, with 13 bases lying between them. The CDR3 runs to 15 residues. The full variable domain, its missing parts supplied by reference TRBV3-1 and TRBJ1-2, is DTAVSQTPKYLVTQMGNDKSIKCEQNLGHDTMYWYKQDSKKFLKIMFSYNNKELIINETVPNRFSPKSPDKAHLNLHINSLELGDSAVYFCASSQFAISNYGYTFGSGTRLTVV.